Reported below is one TCR beta chain. Its antigen is not identified. Per the germline V gene, CDR1 is SGDLS and CDR2 is YYNGEE. The V and J ends lost 1 base and 6 bases, in that order; junction bases with no gene match: 8. CDR3 length equals 17 residues. This record belongs to a study of cytomegalovirus exposure and HLA in healthy donors. General study results and limits: In a later analysis, V- and J-gene trimming of beta chains associated with a DCLRE1C missense variant, replicated independently. Per a later analysis, HLA-associated TCR beta chains showed more clonal expansion than other, equally common TCR beta chains. As was reported, the classifier diagnosed cytomegalovirus status with high specificity and sensitivity. Per a later analysis, about 18,000 TCR beta sequences showed association with HLA alleles at 0.05 false discovery rate.

It was with 60 Vbeta and 13 Jbeta primers that the PCR ran. Produced via immunoSEQ multiplex PCR; TCRdb's table is partial and in-frame only. This sample has some 120,000 clones, with about 72% found just once. Sequencing used PBMCs. This receptor was taken from a man aged 30-40 years in good health and CMV-seropositive. The gene calls are TRBV9 and TRBJ2-2; 11 bases are shared with TRBD1. CDR3 in DNA: TGTGCCAGCAGCGTAATGTCGGGACAGGGGGGATCCGGGGAGCTGTTTTTT. Its translation: CASSVMSGQGGSGELFF.